The 29 T cell receptor beta chains in this list originate from one sample, sequenced in a study of T cell responses to AZD1222 COVID-19 vaccine. Some clones are missing from TCRdb's copy, which holds only in-frame ones; the method was immunoSEQ multiplex PCR. The top ten clones hold 20% to 25% of a sample with fewer than 55,000 clones, more than 65% of them seen once. This material consisted of peripheral blood, taken on day 0 of MenACWY control vaccination. These receptors were taken from an adult in good health.

V and J are TRBV11-3 and TRBJ2-2, with D unclear. The length of the CDR3 is 14 residues. CDR1 is SGHNT and CDR2 is YENEEA in the germline V gene. V shed 7 bases and J shed 0 bases, with 9 bases lying between them. CDR3: CASTLTANTGELFF. DNA of the CDR3: TGTGCCAGCACCCTAACAGCGAACACCGGGGAGCTGTTTTTT.

The rearrangement links TRBV6-5 to TRBJ1-3, with unresolved D. Trimming took 6 bases from V and 0 from J, leaving 12 bases between them. This CDR3 contains 15 residues. Germline V gives CDR1 MNHEY, CDR2 SVGAGI. The CDR3 DNA follows: TGTGCCAGCAGACGCGACGGTGACTCTGGAAACACCATATATTTT. Protein sequence: CASRRDGDSGNTIYF.

The chain has TRBV5-1 and TRBJ1-1, with 7 bases matching TRBD1. Germline values: CDR1 SGHRS, CDR2 YFSETQ. CDR3 length equals 14 residues. Trimming took 4 bases from V and 0 from J; bases not matched to a gene: 3. The CDR3 region is CASSPQGLNTEAFF. CDR3 DNA: TGCGCCAGCAGCCCACAGGGGCTGAACACTGAAGCTTTCTTT.

The CDR3 nucleotides are TGTGCCAGCAGTGAAAGGGGGGCAGTCAGCACAGATACGCAGTATTTT. Protein product: CASSERGAVSTDTQYF. V gene TRBV6-4 combines with J gene TRBJ2-3, with D possibly called TRBD1 or TRBD2 (6 bases each). CDR3 length: 16 amino acids. Germline V lookup: CDR1 MRHNA, CDR2 SNTAGT. V lost 3 bases to trimming and J lost 0 bases, with 13 bases between them.

The chain joins TRBV28 to TRBJ1-3, with D possibly TRBD1 on 5 matching bases. V shed 4 bases and J shed 2 bases, with 15 bases lying between them. The CDR3 runs 16 residues. From germline, CDR1 is MDHEN and CDR2 SYDVKM. In nucleotides, the CDR3 is TGTGCCAGCAGTTCCCTCTTGGGGGAAACTGGAAACACCATATATTTT. Its translation: CASSSLLGETGNTIYF. Using reference TRBV28 and TRBJ1-3 for the parts outside the CDR3, the full variable domain is DVKVTQSSRYLVKRTGEKVFLECVQDMDHENMFWYRQDPGLGLRLIYFSYDVKMKEKGDIPEGYSVSREKKERFSLILESASTNQTSMYLCASSSLLGETGNTIYFGEGSWLTVV.

This chain uses TRBV7-2 with TRBJ2-5; 8 bases fit TRBD2. The CDR3 consists of 13 residues. The germline CDR1 and CDR2 sequences are SGHTA and FQGNSA. Losses at the gene ends were 7 bases for V and 1 base for J; bases not matched to a gene: 2. CDR3 sequence: CASIGGAQETQYF. CDR3 nucleotides: TGTGCCAGCATCGGGGGGGCCCAAGAGACCCAGTACTTC.

This clone has a single count. This chain links TRBV7-2 with TRBJ1-2; a possible D gene is TRBD1 (5 bases). The CDR3 loop spans 14 amino acids. The V end was cut by 5 bases, the J end by 4 bases, with 14 bases between. Germline V CDR1 and CDR2: SGHTA, FQGNSA. The DNA for the CDR3 is TGTGCCAGCAGCCCCGGGGCGACATCCTATGGCTACACCTTC. Protein product: CASSPGATSYGYTF.

V gene TRBV5-4 combines with J gene TRBJ2-2; D gene unclear. Trimming shortened V by 2 bases and J by 2 bases, and 7 bases separated the two germline ends. The CDR3 length is 14 residues. The germline gives CDR1 SGHNT, CDR2 YYREEE (reference sequence). CDR3 coding DNA: TGTGCCAGCAGCTTCAGATCAAACACCGGGGAGCTGTTTTTT. It translates to CASSFRSNTGELFF. The full variable domain, in which reference TRBV5-4 and TRBJ2-2 provide the parts outside the CDR3, is ETGVTQSPTHLIKTRGQQVTLRCSSQSGHNTVSWYQQALGQGPQFIFQYYREEENGRGNFPPRFSGLQFPNYSSELNVNALELDDSALYLCASSFRSNTGELFFGEGSRLTVL.

This chain joins TRBV5-1 and TRBJ2-3; 9 nucleotides agree with TRBD2. This CDR3 is 14 amino acids long. V shed 2 bases, J shed 3 bases, and the junction held 1 base outside the gene matches. CDR1 is SGHRS and CDR2 is YFSETQ in the germline V gene. The CDR3: CASSFSGGTDTQYF. The CDR3 DNA follows: TGCGCCAGCAGCTTTAGCGGGGGAACAGATACGCAGTATTTT.

This clone was picked up a small number of times. The chain joins TRBV4-2 to TRBJ2-1; 9 nucleotides align to TRBD2. With 4 bases clipped from V and 8 bases from J, the junction kept 9 bases outside the gene matches. The CDR3 is 15 amino acids. The V gene's germline CDR1 is LGHNA and CDR2 YNFKEQ. CDR3: CASSPHGRGGDEQFF. Here the CDR3 DNA reads TGTGCCAGCAGCCCCCACGGGCGGGGGGGCGATGAGCAGTTCTTC.

This clone was observed a single time. The chain recombines TRBV27 with TRBJ1-6; D unresolved. Germline V gene data show CDR1 as MNHEY and CDR2 as SMNVEV (reference sequence). The CDR3 covers 15 residues. V gave up 5 bases and J gave up 8 bases, with 16 bases separating them. The CDR3 DNA follows: TGTGCCAGCAGTCCGATATCCTCGCTGGATTCACCCCTCCACTTT. Encoded protein: CASSPISSLDSPLHF.

The genes are TRBV5-1 and TRBJ2-2; D gene unclear. Trimming removed 2 bases from V and 7 bases from J, with 21 bases in between. Germline V lookup: CDR1 SGHRS, CDR2 YFSETQ. This CDR3 contains 17 residues. The CDR3 here is CASSLRTAWSTGGELFF. DNA for the CDR3: TGCGCCAGCAGCTTACGAACAGCCTGGTCTACCGGCGGGGAGCTGTTTTTT.

This clone is a singleton in its sample. The chain has TRBV5-4 and TRBJ2-4, with D perhaps matching TRBD2 (5 bases). V gave up 0 bases and J gave up 2 bases, with 9 bases separating them. This CDR3 is built from 15 residues. CDR1 and CDR2 from the germline V gene are SGHNT and YYREEE (reference sequence). The CDR3 protein is CASSLGEGPKNIQYF. In nucleotides, the CDR3 is TGTGCCAGCAGCTTGGGCGAGGGTCCCAAAAACATTCAGTACTTC.

The V and J genes are TRBV6-6 and TRBJ1-5; 7 positions agree with TRBD1. V was pared by 6 bases and J by 4 bases, with 12 bases of the junction left unmatched. This CDR3 region has 16 residues. CDR1 is MNHNY and CDR2 is SVGAGI in the germline V gene (reference sequence). CDR3 nucleotide sequence: TGTGCCAGCAGCCTAATGGGGGCAGGGGGTAATCAGCCCCAGCATTTT. Encoded protein: CASSLMGAGGNQPQHF.

This rearrangement joins TRBV6-6 to TRBJ1-4; TRBD1 aligns across 7 bases. The V and J ends lost 5 bases and 5 bases, in that order; junction bases with no gene match: 5. Germline V gene data show CDR1 as MNHNY and CDR2 as SVGAGI (reference sequence). The CDR3 consists of 14 residues. The chain's CDR3 is CASSQRGLNEKLFF. CDR3 DNA: TGTGCCAGCAGTCAGAGGGGGCTCAATGAAAAACTGTTTTTT.

CDR3 DNA sequence: TGTGCCAGCGGAAGACACGAGCAGTACTTC. Residues: CASGRHEQYF. V usage is TRBV2 and J usage is TRBJ2-7, with D unclear. The CDR3 has 10 residues. Trimming pared 8 bases from V and 5 bases from J, leaving 7 bases between. The germline gives CDR1 SNHLY, CDR2 FYNNEI.

This chain connects TRBV21-1 to TRBJ1-1. TRBV21-1 is a recognized pseudogene. The CDR3 covers 15 residues. CDR3 loop: CASGNRWRVFTEAFF. The CDR3 DNA follows: TGTGCCAGCGGAAACCGGTGGAGGGTATTCACTGAAGCTTTCTTT.

The V call is TRBV30, the J call TRBJ1-5; a possible D gene is TRBD1 (5 bases). The germline CDR1 and CDR2 sequences are GTSNPN and SVGIG (reference sequence). V lost 5 bases, J lost 1 base, and 6 bases lay in between. The CDR3 spans 12 residues. The CDR3 sequence: CAWGGSNQPQHF. DNA for the CDR3: TGTGCCTGGGGGGGGAGCAATCAGCCCCAGCATTTT.

The chain employs TRBV5-6 and TRBJ2-3; tentative D call: TRBD1 (6 bases). The CDR3 is 18 residues long. Trimming removed 0 bases at V and 0 bases at J, with 17 bases between. Germline-derived CDR1 and CDR2 are SGHDT and YYEEEE. CDR3 residues: CASSLDIGDKHSTDTQYF. The CDR3, as DNA: TGTGCCAGCAGCTTGGATATTGGGGACAAGCATAGCACAGATACGCAGTATTTT. Variable domain in full (rest from reference TRBV5-6 and TRBJ2-3): DAGVTQSPTHLIKTRGQQVTLRCSPKSGHDTVSWYQQALGQGPQFIFQYYEEEERQRGNFPDRFSGHQFPNYSSELNVNALLLGDSALYLCASSLDIGDKHSTDTQYFGPGTRLTVL.

The V gene is TRBV5-4, the J gene TRBJ1-1; D is possibly TRBD1 (5 bases). Germline CDR1 SGHNT, CDR2 YYREEE (reference sequence). CDR3 size: 16 residues. V shed 3 bases and J shed 4 bases, with 19 bases lying between them. CDR3 bases: TGTGCCAGCAGCTGGGATAGGACTAATGGGGGCACTGAAGCTTTCTTT. Protein sequence: CASSWDRTNGGTEAFF.

The chain joins TRBV20-1 to TRBJ2-7, with D perhaps matching TRBD1 (6 bases). Germline assignment: CDR1 DFQATT and CDR2 SNEGSKA (reference sequence). The CDR3 covers 14 residues. Trimming shortened V by 3 bases and J by 7 bases, and 19 bases separated the two germline ends. The CDR3 sequence: CSASTGTHNREQYF. CDR3 DNA sequence: TGCAGTGCTAGTACCGGGACACACAATAGGGAGCAGTACTTC.

The chain uses TRBV7-2 and TRBJ1-3, with D unresolved. V was cut by 1 base and J by 6 bases, with 10 bases left in between. There are 14 residues in the CDR3. Germline V gene sequence: CDR1 SGHTA, CDR2 FQGNSA. CDR3: CASSLDWIQNTIYF. Written as DNA, the CDR3 is TGTGCCAGCAGCTTAGATTGGATACAAAACACCATATATTTT. The variable domain in full, completed from reference TRBV7-2 and TRBJ1-3, reads GAGVSQSPSNKVTEKGKDVELRCDPISGHTALYWYRQSLGQGLEFLIYFQGNSAPDKSGLPSDRFSAERTGGSVSTLTIQRTQQEDSAVYLCASSLDWIQNTIYFGEGSWLTVV.

The chain has TRBV7-9 and TRBJ2-7; the D gene is possibly TRBD1 (6 bases). The CDR3 is 16 residues long. Deletions cut 0 bases from V and 2 bases from J, with 14 bases between. The V gene's germline CDR1 is SEHNR and CDR2 FQNEAQ (reference sequence). CDR3 nucleotide sequence: TGTGCCAGCAGCTTAGCTTCAGGGGAGCCCCCCTACGAGCAGTACGTC. It codes for CASSLASGEPPYEQYV.

The V and J genes are TRBV5-4 and TRBJ1-1; TRBD1 matches at 8 bases. V gave up 4 bases and J gave up 1 base; unmatched junction bases: 6. Germline V gene lookup returns CDR1 SGHNT and CDR2 YYREEE (reference sequence). CDR3 size: 15 residues. Here the CDR3 reads CASSPSRGPNTEAFF. Written as DNA, the CDR3 is TGTGCCAGCAGCCCATCCAGGGGGCCGAACACTGAAGCTTTCTTT.

The CDR3 DNA sequence: TGTGCTACAAAAGGTGGGGGGCTACGGGAGCAGTACTTC. Its protein is CATKGGGLREQYF. This chain uses TRBV28 with TRBJ2-7, with D perhaps given as TRBD1 or TRBD2 (6 bases each). This CDR3 has 13 residues. Germline assignment: CDR1 MDHEN and CDR2 SYDVKM.

The chain links TRBV10-2 to TRBJ1-6; the D gene is possibly TRBD1 (6 bases). CDR1 and CDR2 (germline): WSHSY, SAAADI. With 8 bases removed from V and 6 bases from J, the gap between germline ends came to 14 bases. CDR3 length: 14 amino acids. CDR3 DNA: TGCGCCAGCTCTCCTGAGGGGGGTAATTCACCCCTCCACTTT. Translated: CASSPEGGNSPLHF.

This sequence joins TRBV27 and TRBJ1-5; 9 positions match TRBD1. Germline V CDR1 and CDR2: MNHEY, SMNVEV (reference sequence). The ends lost 7 bases at V and 1 base at J; junction bases unmatched: 5. The CDR3 runs to 15 residues. CDR3 loop: CASKDRGLSNQPQHF. The CDR3, as DNA: TGTGCCAGCAAGGACAGGGGATTGAGCAATCAGCCCCAGCATTTT.

A single count supports this clone. The chain uses TRBV15 and TRBJ1-2; D is unresolved. CDR1 and CDR2 from the germline V gene are LNHNV and YYDKDF (reference sequence). The CDR3 length is 15 residues. Trimming pared 5 bases from V and 4 bases from J, leaving 17 bases between. CDR3 residues: CATSSGRGGLYGYTF. The CDR3 DNA reads as TGTGCCACCAGCTCCGGGCGAGGAGGGCTCTATGGCTACACCTTC. Complete variable domain (other parts from reference TRBV15 and TRBJ1-2): DAMVIQNPRYQVTQFGKPVTLSCSQTLNHNVMYWYQQKSSQAPKLLFHYYDKDFNNEADTPDNFQSRRPNTSFCFLDIRSPGLGDTAMYLCATSSGRGGLYGYTFGSGTRLTVV.

This rearrangement joins TRBV7-6 to TRBJ1-4; 7 bases match TRBD1. CDR1 is SGHVS and CDR2 is FNYEAQ in the germline V gene. Losses at the gene ends were 5 bases for V and 7 bases for J; bases not matched to a gene: 10. The CDR3 totals 15 residues. CDR3 DNA: TGTGCCAGCAGCCCCGGGGGGACAGCTCTTGAAAAACTGTTTTTT. This sequence encodes CASSPGGTALEKLFF. The variable domain in full, with the rest retrieved from reference TRBV7-6 and TRBJ1-4, is GAGVSQSPRYKVTKRGQDVALRCDPISGHVSLYWYRQALGQGPEFLTYFNYEAQQDKSGLPNDRFSAERPEGSISTLTIQRTEQRDSAMYRCASSPGGTALEKLFFGSGTQLSVL.